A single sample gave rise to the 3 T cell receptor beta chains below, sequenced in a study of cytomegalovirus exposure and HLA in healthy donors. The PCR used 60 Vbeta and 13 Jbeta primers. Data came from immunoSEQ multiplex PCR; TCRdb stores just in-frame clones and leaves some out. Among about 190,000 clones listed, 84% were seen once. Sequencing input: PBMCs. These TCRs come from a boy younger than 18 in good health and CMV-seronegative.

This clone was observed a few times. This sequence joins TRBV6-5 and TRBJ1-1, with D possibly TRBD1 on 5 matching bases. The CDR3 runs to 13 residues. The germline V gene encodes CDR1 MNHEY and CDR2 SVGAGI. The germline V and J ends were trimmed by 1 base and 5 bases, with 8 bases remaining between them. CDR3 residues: CASSYYGGTEAFF. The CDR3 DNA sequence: TGTGCCAGCAGTTACTACGGGGGGACTGAAGCTTTCTTT.

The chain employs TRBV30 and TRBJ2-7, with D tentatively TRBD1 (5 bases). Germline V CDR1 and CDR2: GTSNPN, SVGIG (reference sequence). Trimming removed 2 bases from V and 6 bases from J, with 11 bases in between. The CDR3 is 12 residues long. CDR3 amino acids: CAWSLGAGEQYF. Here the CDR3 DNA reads TGTGCCTGGAGTTTAGGGGCTGGCGAGCAGTACTTC.

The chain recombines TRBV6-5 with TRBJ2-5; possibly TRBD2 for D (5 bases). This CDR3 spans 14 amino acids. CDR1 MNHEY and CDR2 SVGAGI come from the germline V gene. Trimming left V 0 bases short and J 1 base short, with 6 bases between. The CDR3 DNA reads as TGTGCCAGCAGTTACTCCGGGGTCCAAGAGACCCAGTACTTC. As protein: CASSYSGVQETQYF.